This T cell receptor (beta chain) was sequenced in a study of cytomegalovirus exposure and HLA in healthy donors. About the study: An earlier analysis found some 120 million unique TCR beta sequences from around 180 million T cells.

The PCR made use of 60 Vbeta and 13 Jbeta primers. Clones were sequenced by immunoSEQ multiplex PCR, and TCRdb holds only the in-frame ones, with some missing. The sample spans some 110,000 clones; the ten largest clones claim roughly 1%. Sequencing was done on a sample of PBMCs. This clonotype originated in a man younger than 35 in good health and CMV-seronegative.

In DNA, the CDR3 is TGTGCCAGTATGGACAGGGGTGATACTGAAGCTTTCTTT. Protein sequence: CASMDRGDTEAFF. This chain joins TRBV19 and TRBJ1-1; TRBD1 aligns across 9 bases. CDR3 length: 13 amino acids. Germline V gene data show CDR1 as LNHDA and CDR2 as SQIVND (reference sequence). Trimming cost V 7 bases and J 5 bases; bases outside gene matches: 5.